A selection of T cell receptor beta chains follows, all from one sample in a study of shared clonotypes between healthy human individuals. Method: immunoSEQ multiplex PCR; TCRdb's copy keeps in-frame clones and lacks some. Of over 2,000,000 clones detected, around 93% appear once; the ten largest clones hold about 1.6%. The sequencing input was naive CD8+ T cells from PBMCs. Receptors originate from a man younger than 30 in good health. Some clones in this sample may be carry-over from other donors' samples. Both conserved end residues are part of each CDR3. The order of the fields is clone size, V gene, J gene, D gene, CDR3 DNA, CDR3 protein. The D gene is left open where the match is weak. Size tells how often a clone was seen (once, few, many) or the class of an expanded clone, and some rows leave it out.

>NA|TRBV9|TRBJ2-7|NA
TGTGCCAGCAGCCCCTACATCGGGGGCGCTTCCTACGAGCAGTACTTC
CASSPYIGGASYEQYF
>NA|TRBV2|TRBJ2-7|NA
TGTGCCAGCCTCCTTAACCCATACGAGCAGTACTTC
CASLLNPYEQYF
>NA|TRBV28|TRBJ2-4|NA
TGTGCCAGCAGTTTTGGGGTAAACATTCAGTACTTC
CASSFGVNIQYF
>NA|TRBV10-1|TRBJ2-1|NA
TGCGCCAGCAGTGGGATCTACAATGAGCAGTTCTTC
CASSGIYNEQFF
>once|TRBV27|TRBJ2-7|NA
TGTGCCAGCAGTTTAGGGGTTACGGGCGAGCAGTACTTC
CASSLGVTGEQYF
>few|TRBV19|TRBJ1-1|TRBD1
TGTGCCAGTAGTCCACTTTTATGGACAGGGGGCACTGAAGCTTTCTTT
CASSPLLWTGGTEAFF
>NA|TRBV5-1|TRBJ2-3|NA
TGCGCCAGCAGCCTAAATCGCCGGGACGGCAGCACAGATACGCAGTATTTT
CASSLNRRDGSTDTQYF
>NA|TRBV28|TRBJ2-7|NA
TGTGCCAGCAGGGACGATCCGGATACTGGAAACGAGCAGTACTTC
CASRDDPDTGNEQYF
>few|TRBV5-1|TRBJ1-1|NA
TGCGCCAGCAGCTCCTATCTGGCGAACACTGAAGCTTTCTTT
CASSSYLANTEAFF
>NA|TRBV20-1|TRBJ2-1|TRBD1
TGCAGTGCTTTTGACAGGGGGAGTCAGTTCTTC
CSAFDRGSQFF
>NA|TRBV9|TRBJ1-2|NA
TGTGCCAGCAGTACCACCTGGGGGGGCACTAACTATGGCTACACCTTC
CASSTTWGGTNYGYTF
>NA|TRBV28|TRBJ2-1|NA
TGTGCCAGCAGTTTAAACGACAGGGAGCAGTTCTTC
CASSLNDREQFF
>NA|TRBV6-5|TRBJ2-7|TRBD2
TGTGCCAGCAGTTACGGGGGGAGGGCCTACGAGCAGTACTTC
CASSYGGRAYEQYF
>once|TRBV7-9|TRBJ2-7|NA
TGTGCCAGCAGCTTAGGCGAGGACCAGAGCGAGCAGTACTTC
CASSLGEDQSEQYF
>NA|TRBV30|TRBJ1-3|NA
TGTGCCTGGAGTGTACAGGGACATTCTAGAAACACCATATATTTT
CAWSVQGHSRNTIYF
>NA|TRBV27|TRBJ2-1|TRBD2
TGTGCCAGCACGAGTTTTTGGAGCGGGGCCTCGGGGAATGAGCAGTTCTTC
CASTSFWSGASGNEQFF
>few|TRBV9|TRBJ2-5|NA
TGTGCCAGCAGCGTAGACCAAGAGACCCAGTACTTC
CASSVDQETQYF
>NA|TRBV7-9|TRBJ2-1|TRBD2
TGTGCCAGCAGCCCCCCGGGACTAGCGGGAGTTAATGAGCAGTTCTTC
CASSPPGLAGVNEQFF
>NA|TRBV6-6|TRBJ1-1|NA
TGTGCCAGCAGTTATAGGCTGGGAGTGAACACTGAAGCTTTCTTT
CASSYRLGVNTEAFF
>NA|TRBV13|TRBJ2-3|NA
TGTGCCAGCAGCTTATACCCGCCTAACGCCCGCACAGATACGCAGTATTTT
CASSLYPPNARTDTQYF
>NA|TRBV4-3|TRBJ2-1|TRBD2
TGCGCCAGCGCCCCGGGACTAGCGCTCAATGAGCAGTTCTTC
CASAPGLALNEQFF
>once|TRBV7-9|TRBJ2-7|TRBD1
TGTGCCAGCAGCATAGAATCGAGACAGGGGGCCTACGAGCAGTACTTC
CASSIESRQGAYEQYF
>NA|TRBV7-9|TRBJ2-7|NA
TGTGCCAGCAGTAGCACGGGACACCTAACCTACGAGCAGTACTTC
CASSSTGHLTYEQYF
>NA|TRBV19|TRBJ2-1|NA
TGTGCCAGTAGTATAGGCGGGAATGAGCAGTTCTTC
CASSIGGNEQFF
>NA|TRBV27|TRBJ2-5|TRBD2
TGTGCCAGCAGCTGGACTAGCGGGAGAGTCGAGACCCAGTACTTC
CASSWTSGRVETQYF
>NA|TRBV28|TRBJ2-2|TRBD2
TGTGCCAGCAGCCCAAGGGTAGCGGGAGTAAGGACCGGGGAGCTGTTTTTT
CASSPRVAGVRTGELFF
>NA|TRBV19|TRBJ2-1|TRBD2
TGTGCCAGTAGTACCCCCTCACTAGCGGGAGGGGTCAATGAGCAGTTCTTC
CASSTPSLAGGVNEQFF
>NA|TRBV5-6|TRBJ2-5|TRBD1
TGTGCCAGCAGCTTCCGGGGACAGGGTATGTGGGAGACCCAGTACTTC
CASSFRGQGMWETQYF
>once|TRBV4-3|TRBJ2-3|NA
TGCGCCAGCAGCCAAGGAATACGGGACCCAGATACGCAGTATTTT
CASSQGIRDPDTQYF
>NA|TRBV7-3|TRBJ2-3|NA
TGTGCCAGCAGCTTAAGTAGCCCAGATACGCAGTATTTT
CASSLSSPDTQYF
>few|TRBV11-2|TRBJ2-3|NA
TGTGCCAGCAGGGGCGGGCCTGATACGCAGTATTTT
CASRGGPDTQYF
>once|TRBV7-8|TRBJ1-1|NA
TGTGCCAGCAGCTCAAAGGCCGACATGAACACTGAAGCTTTCTTT
CASSSKADMNTEAFF
>few|TRBV28|TRBJ1-1|NA
TGTGCCAGCAGCCCACAGAACACTGAAGCTTTCTTT
CASSPQNTEAFF
>NA|TRBV27|TRBJ2-7|NA
TGTGCCAGCAGTTTATCGAGAGGGTCATCTTCCTACGAGCAGTACTTC
CASSLSRGSSSYEQYF
>NA|TRBV19|TRBJ2-2|TRBD2
TGTGCCAGTAGTATCCCCCGCGGGGTAGCGGGAAACACCGGGGAGCTGTTTTTT
CASSIPRGVAGNTGELFF
>NA|TRBV28|TRBJ2-1|NA
TGTGCCAGCAGCTCCGACTCTGAGCAGTTCTTC
CASSSDSEQFF
>NA|TRBV30|TRBJ2-2|NA
TGTGCCTGGAGTACCAGGGTTCTAGCTAACACCGGGGAGCTGTTTTTT
CAWSTRVLANTGELFF
>NA|TRBV11-2|TRBJ1-4|NA
TGTGCCAGCAGCATCACAGGGTATAATGACAAACTGTTTTTT
CASSITGYNDKLFF
>once|TRBV10-3|TRBJ1-2|TRBD1
TGTGCCATCAGTACTAGACAGGGCTTAGCCCCTGGCTACACCTTC
CAISTRQGLAPGYTF
>NA|TRBV7-9|TRBJ2-3|NA
TGTGCCAGCAGCTTTTCGGCGGTCACAGATACGCAGTATTTT
CASSFSAVTDTQYF
>once|TRBV5-6|TRBJ2-1|NA
TGTGCCAGCAGCCGAACGGGGGTTTACAATGAGCAGTTCTTC
CASSRTGVYNEQFF
>NA|TRBV27|TRBJ1-4|NA
TGTGCCAGCAGTTTATCGGCCAGAAGTCTTAATGAAAAACTGTTTTTT
CASSLSARSLNEKLFF
>NA|TRBV9|TRBJ2-7|NA
TGTGCCAGCAGCGAGTACGGGGGAGGATACGAGCAGTACTTC
CASSEYGGGYEQYF
>NA|TRBV5-1|TRBJ2-7|NA
TGCGCCAGCAGCTTGGCTGGGCCGAACTCCTACGAGCAGTACTTC
CASSLAGPNSYEQYF
>NA|TRBV6-5|TRBJ2-2|TRBD2
TGTGCCAGCAGTTATCAACTAGCGGTAACCGGGGAGCTGTTTTTT
CASSYQLAVTGELFF
>NA|TRBV27|TRBJ2-7|TRBD1
TGTGCCAGCAGTCCACATAGGACAGGGACCGAGCAGTACTTC
CASSPHRTGTEQYF
>NA|TRBV2|TRBJ2-3|NA
TGTGCCAGCAGTGATAGGGCAGGGGTACGGAATACGCAGTATTTT
CASSDRAGVRNTQYF
>NA|TRBV28|TRBJ2-7|TRBD2
TGTGCCAGCTCCATGACGGGGGGTGGGGAGCAGTACTTC
CASSMTGGGEQYF
>NA|TRBV20-1|TRBJ1-2|NA
TGCAGTGCTAGCCCGGTCTATGGCTACACCTTC
CSASPVYGYTF
>few|TRBV9|TRBJ1-1|NA
TGTGCCAGCAGCGAATATGAGGGGGCTGAAGCTTTCTTT
CASSEYEGAEAFF
>NA|TRBV7-9|TRBJ2-1|TRBD2
TGTGCCAGCAGCTTCCCGTTACTAGCGGCCTACAATGAGCAGTTCTTC
CASSFPLLAAYNEQFF
>NA|TRBV10-1|TRBJ2-5|TRBD1
TGCGCCGACCTAAGGACAGGGGGCCGCGGAAAAGAGACCCAGTACTTC
CADLRTGGRGKETQYF
>once|TRBV7-9|TRBJ2-5|NA
TGTGCCAGCAGCTCCCCAGTCATAGGGGATCGGGAGACCCAGTACTTC
CASSSPVIGDRETQYF